This TCR beta chain came from a study of T cells in tuberculosis. Study overall: This South African cohort compared adolescents with or without latent tuberculosis against adults with active tuberculosis. PBMC were archived before or within 7 days of starting treatment. Findings of the study overall: Selection depended on which cryopreserved specimens were available. Active tuberculosis TCR-alpha repertoires lay closer to GMM-specific TCRs than IGRA-negative controls, suggesting clonal expansion.

Using immunoSEQ multiplex PCR, the repertoire was profiled, and TCRdb retains in-frame clones only, with some absent. The table has around 33,000 clones, nearly 90% seen once. This clone appeared a single time. The antigen is undetermined. V was clipped by 7 bases and J by 6 bases, with 13 bases between them. The length of the CDR3 is 12 residues. Germline V lookup: CDR1 MNHEY, CDR2 SVGAGI. The sample's time point: new active TB diagnosis, blood taken before or within 7 days of starting treatment. The sequences come from PBMCs, collected at tuberculosis diagnosis. The source is an adult with tuberculosis. This chain uses TRBV6-5 with TRBJ2-7; D not certain. CDR3 region: CASTPGGGEQYF. The CDR3 DNA sequence: TGTGCCAGCACCCCCGGTGGCGGCGAGCAGTACTTC.